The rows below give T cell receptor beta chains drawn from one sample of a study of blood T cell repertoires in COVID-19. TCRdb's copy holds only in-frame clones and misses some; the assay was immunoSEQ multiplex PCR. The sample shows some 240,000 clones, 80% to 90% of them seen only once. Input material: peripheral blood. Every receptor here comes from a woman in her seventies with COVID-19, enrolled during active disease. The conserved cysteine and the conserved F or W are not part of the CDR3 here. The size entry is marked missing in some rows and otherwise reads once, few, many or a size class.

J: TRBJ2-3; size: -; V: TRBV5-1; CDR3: ASSPSGGGFPDTQY
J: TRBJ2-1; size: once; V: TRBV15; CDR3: ATSRDSGSSYNEQF
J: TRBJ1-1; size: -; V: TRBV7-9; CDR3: ASSLDVGGTEAF
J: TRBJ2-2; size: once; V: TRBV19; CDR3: ASSSWRAGVTGELF
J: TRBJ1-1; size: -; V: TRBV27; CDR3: ASSLNGDRLAF
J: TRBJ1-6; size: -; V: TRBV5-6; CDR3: ASSLGRGYNSPLH
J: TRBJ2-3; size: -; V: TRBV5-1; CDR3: ASSLEGTASTDTQY
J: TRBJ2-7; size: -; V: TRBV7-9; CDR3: ASSLRWQAAYEQY
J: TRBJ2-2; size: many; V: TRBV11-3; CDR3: ASSLALGLAYTGELF
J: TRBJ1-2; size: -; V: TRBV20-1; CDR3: SATGSYGYT
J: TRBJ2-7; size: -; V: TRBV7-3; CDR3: ASSLRGASYEQY
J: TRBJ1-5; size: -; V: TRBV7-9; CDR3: ASSRGQGSWQPQH
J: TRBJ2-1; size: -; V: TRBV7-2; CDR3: ASSLTGVYNEQF
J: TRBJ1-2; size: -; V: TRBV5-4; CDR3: ASSDEGASYGYT
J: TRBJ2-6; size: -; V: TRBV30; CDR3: AWSVGQGLSGANVLT
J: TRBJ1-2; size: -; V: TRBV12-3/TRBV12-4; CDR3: ASHSTGGGYT
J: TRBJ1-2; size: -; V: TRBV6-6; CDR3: ASSQSTGTGGGYT
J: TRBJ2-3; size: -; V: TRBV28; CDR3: ASSDRGLGTDTQY
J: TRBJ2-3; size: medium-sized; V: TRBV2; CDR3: ASRATSGASTDTQY
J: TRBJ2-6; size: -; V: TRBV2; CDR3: ASIQGPSGANVLT
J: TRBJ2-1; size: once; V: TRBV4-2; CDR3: ASSQEERYNEQF
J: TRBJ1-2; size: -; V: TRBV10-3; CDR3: AISGGTGYDHYGYT
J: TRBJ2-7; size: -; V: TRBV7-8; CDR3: ASSPRGGAGEYEQY
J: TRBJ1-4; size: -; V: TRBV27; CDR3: ASSLSPQFEKLF
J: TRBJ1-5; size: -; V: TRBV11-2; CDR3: ASSFQSNQPQH
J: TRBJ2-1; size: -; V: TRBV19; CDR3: ASSSGRLFGEQF
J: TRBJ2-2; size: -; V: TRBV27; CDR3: ASSFRQVRQDNTGELF
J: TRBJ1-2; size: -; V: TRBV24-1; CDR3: ATSGRGKESSLYGYT
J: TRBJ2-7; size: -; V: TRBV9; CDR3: ASSAGTSGGLQY
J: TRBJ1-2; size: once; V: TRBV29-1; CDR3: SVGSGGYT
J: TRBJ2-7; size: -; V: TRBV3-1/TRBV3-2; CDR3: ASSQVSYEQY
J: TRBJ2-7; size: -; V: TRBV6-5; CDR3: ASSYLPQVEQY
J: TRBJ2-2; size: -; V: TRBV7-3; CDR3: ASSFGGSSDTGELF
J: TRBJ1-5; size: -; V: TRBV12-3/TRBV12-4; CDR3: ASTGGRNQPQH
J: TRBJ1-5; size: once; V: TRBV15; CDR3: ATSRDYAGGQPQH